This record covers a single T cell receptor (beta chain). Its antigen is currently unknown. A read error may produce the germline difference seen at one junction end. The sample belongs to a study of OX40 agonist ivuxolimab in advanced cancers. Whole-study context: Every 2 weeks, patients received ivuxolimab intravenously, dosed at 0.01 to 10 mg/kg. Among those treated, three patients had partial responses, one with hepatocellular carcinoma and two with cutaneous melanoma.

Notes on the study in general: Circulating CD4+ and CD8+ T cells showed clonal expansion by week 6 at 0.1 to 3.0 mg/kg. Among patients with partial responses at 0.1-3.0 mg/kg, clonal expansion was among the lowest.

Germline V lookup: CDR1 LGHNA, CDR2 YNFKEQ. The CDR3 length is 15 residues. Assay: immunoSEQ multiplex PCR; the TCRdb copy retains only in-frame clones and omits some. The sample contains 65,000 to 80,000 clones, roughly nine tenths of which appear only once. The chain is built from TRBV4-2 and TRBJ2-7; D is possibly TRBD1 (5 bases). This TCR derives from an adult with an advanced solid tumor such as melanoma, head and neck, liver or kidney cancer. Sequencing was performed on CD4+ or CD8+ T cells sorted from blood, taken in a trial of the OX40 agonist ivuxolimab. The CDR3 DNA reads as TGTGTCAGCAGCCAAGAACAGGAATTTCCACCCGAGCAGTACTTC. Amino acid sequence: CVSSQEQEFPPEQYF.